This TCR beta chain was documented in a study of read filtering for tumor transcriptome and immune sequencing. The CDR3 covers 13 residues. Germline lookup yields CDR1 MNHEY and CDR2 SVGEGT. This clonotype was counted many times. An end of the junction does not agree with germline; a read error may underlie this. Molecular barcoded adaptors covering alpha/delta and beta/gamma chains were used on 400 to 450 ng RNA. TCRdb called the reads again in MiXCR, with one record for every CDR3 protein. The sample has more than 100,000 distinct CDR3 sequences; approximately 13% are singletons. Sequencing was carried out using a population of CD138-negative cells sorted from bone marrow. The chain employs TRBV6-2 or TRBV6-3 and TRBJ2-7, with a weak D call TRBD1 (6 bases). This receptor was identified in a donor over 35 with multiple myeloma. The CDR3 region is CASRLQGKYVQYF. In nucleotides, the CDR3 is TGTGCCAGCAGACTTCAGGGGAAGTACGTGCAGTACTTC.